This TCR beta chain came from a study of blood T cell repertoires in COVID-19 (TCRdb year 2020). Broadly, across the study: Collaborator samples came from the United States, Italy and Spain and covered acute and convalescent phases of COVID-19. The prospective study material was composed of cDNA or gDNA derived from T cells, B-cell-depleted T cells, or PBMCs. The dataset comprised deeply sampled blood TCRbeta repertoires from subjects exposed to, actively infected with, or recovered from COVID-19. The repertoires were made available in a free public database intended to serve as a resource for research on the immune response to SARS-CoV-2. The samples were drawn from the first 160 participants of the ongoing ImmuneRACE study and from roughly 1,300 subjects provided by 6 global collaborators. The sample metadata nearly always contained a de-identified subject ID, COVID-19 status, age in years and sex. Where available, HLA class I and class II types were taken from metadata supplied by the sample provider and were not determined by assay-based typing. The paper's findings and limits, for the study overall: The quantity of clinical and demographic metadata differed by source and by participant and was supplied without curation.

Whole blood was collected in K2EDTA tubes by collaborating institutions according to the institutions' own protocols. For TCRbeta analysis, collaborators shipped samples as frozen whole blood, isolated PBMCs, or DNA extracted from either of those sample types. TCRbeta CDR3 regions were amplified from genomic DNA using the immunoSEQ Assay, a bias-controlled multiplex PCR. In the authors' own workflow: The number of nucleated cells in each sample was estimated from the amplification of reference gene primers within the assay. To quantify the absolute abundance of each unique TCRbeta CDR3 rearrangement, sequence reads were collapsed and filtered. Productive Simpson clonality was computed per sample as the square root of Simpson's diversity index over productive rearrangements. TCRdb retrieved this table from immuneACCESS and kept in-frame rearrangements only. Not all clones are present; in checked studies, unresolved V genes account for under half, and no reason is known for the remainder. V and J calls plus clone size are reproduced from that table; the DNA served to infer D and trimming. This sample comprises tens of thousands of clones, roughly four fifths of them detected only once. The ten largest clones add up to around 13% of the sample.

In the germline V gene, CDR1 corresponds to SGHRS and CDR2 to YFSETQ. Cut back by 4 bases and 2 bases, the V and J ends lie 3 bases apart. From cysteine to phenylalanine, the CDR3 is 12 amino acids long. The read is trimmed to its CDR3 DNA, 36 bases read in frame from base 1. To note about this clone: Its antigen has not been determined. Nothing much larger sits one base from this clone, and base qualities are not available.

This clonotype was sampled from a human donor in a cohort sampled during active COVID-19. The chain is assembled from TRBV5-1 and TRBJ2-2; the D gene lacks a confident call. Sequenced sample: peripheral blood. The sequenced DNA: TGCGCCAGCAGCCTAAACACCGGGGAGCTGTTTTTT. The translation is CASSLNTGELFF. This CDR3, with the reference TRBV5-1 and TRBJ2-2 proteins standing in past its ends, gives the full variable domain KAGVTQTPRYLIKTRGQQVTLSCSPISGHRSVSWYQQTPGQGLQFLFEYFSETQRNKGNFPGRFSGRQFSNSRSEMNVSTLELGDSALYLCASSLNTGELFFGEGSRLTVL.